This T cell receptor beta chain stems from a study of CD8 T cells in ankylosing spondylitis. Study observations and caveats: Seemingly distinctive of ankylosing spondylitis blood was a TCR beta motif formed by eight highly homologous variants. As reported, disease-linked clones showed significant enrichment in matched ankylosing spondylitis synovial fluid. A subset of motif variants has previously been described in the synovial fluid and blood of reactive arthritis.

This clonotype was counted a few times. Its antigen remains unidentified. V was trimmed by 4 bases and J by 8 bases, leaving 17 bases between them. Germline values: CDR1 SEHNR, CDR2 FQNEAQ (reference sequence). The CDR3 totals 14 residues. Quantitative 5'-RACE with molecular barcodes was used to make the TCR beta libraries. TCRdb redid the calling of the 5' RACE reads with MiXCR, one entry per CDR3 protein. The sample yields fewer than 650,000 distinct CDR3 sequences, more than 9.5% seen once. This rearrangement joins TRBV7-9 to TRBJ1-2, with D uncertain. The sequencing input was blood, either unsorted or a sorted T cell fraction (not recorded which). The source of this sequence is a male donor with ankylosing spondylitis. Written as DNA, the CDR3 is TGTGCCAGCAGCTCCAGGCATGGGAGAGGAGGCTACACCTTC. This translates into CASSSRHGRGGYTF.